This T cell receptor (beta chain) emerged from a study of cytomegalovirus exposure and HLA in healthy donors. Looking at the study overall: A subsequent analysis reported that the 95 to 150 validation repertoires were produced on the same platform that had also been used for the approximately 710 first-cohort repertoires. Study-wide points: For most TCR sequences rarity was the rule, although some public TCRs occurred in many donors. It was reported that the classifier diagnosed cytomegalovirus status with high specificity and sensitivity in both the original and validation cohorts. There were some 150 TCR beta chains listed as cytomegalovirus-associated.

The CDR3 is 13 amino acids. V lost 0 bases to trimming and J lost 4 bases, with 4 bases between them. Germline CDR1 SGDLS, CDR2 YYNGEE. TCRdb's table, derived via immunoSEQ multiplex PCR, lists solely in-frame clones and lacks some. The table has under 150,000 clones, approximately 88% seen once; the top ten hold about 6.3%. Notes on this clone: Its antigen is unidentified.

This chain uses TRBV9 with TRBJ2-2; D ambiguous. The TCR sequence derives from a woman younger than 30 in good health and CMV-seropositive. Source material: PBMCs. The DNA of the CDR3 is TGTGCCAGCAGCGTAGGGAGCACCGGGGAGCTGTTTTTT. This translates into CASSVGSTGELFF.